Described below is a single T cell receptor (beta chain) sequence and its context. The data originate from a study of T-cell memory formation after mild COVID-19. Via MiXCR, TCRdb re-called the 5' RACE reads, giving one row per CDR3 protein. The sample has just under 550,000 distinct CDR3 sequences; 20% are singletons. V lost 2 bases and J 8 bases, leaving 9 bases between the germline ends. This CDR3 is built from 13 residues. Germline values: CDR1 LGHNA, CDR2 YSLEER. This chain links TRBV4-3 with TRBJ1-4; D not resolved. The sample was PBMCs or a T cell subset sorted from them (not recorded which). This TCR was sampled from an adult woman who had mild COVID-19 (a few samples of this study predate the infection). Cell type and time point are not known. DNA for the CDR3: TGCGCCAGCAGCCAAACGGGCAGGGAAAAACTGTTTTTT. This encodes CASSQTGREKLFF.